Listed below are T cell receptor beta chains from one sample, sequenced in a study of monozygotic twins with inflammatory bowel disease. TCRdb reprocessed the 5' RACE reads and reports one entry per CDR3 protein, with no DNA. The sample includes about 160,000 distinct CDR3 sequences. Input material: blood. These receptors were collected from a human donor with ulcerative colitis or Crohn's disease, or a healthy co-twin of an affected twin (not recorded which). Both conserved end residues are part of each CDR3.

CDR3aa	v_gene	j_gene
CASSLGGSTREQYF	TRBV7-2	TRBJ2-7
CASSFQGGVVDTQYF	TRBV13	TRBJ2-3
CATSRDRELGYTEAFF	TRBV15	TRBJ1-1
CASSLSNQETQYF	TRBV12-3/TRBV12-4	TRBJ2-5
CASHRDRDYSNQPQHF	TRBV12-3/TRBV12-4	TRBJ1-5
CASSLGQGGPYEHYF	TRBV5-5	TRBJ2-7
CASSLGGWGPPGGSNQPQHF	TRBV28	TRBJ1-5
CSARRGGVTGELFF	TRBV20-1	TRBJ2-2
CASSVGSLSYEQYF	TRBV9	TRBJ2-7
CASSSGTGGGTGELFF	TRBV6-2/TRBV6-3	TRBJ2-2
CASYGPRASGRYEQFF	TRBV19	TRBJ2-1
CASRLGGWGDQETQYF	TRBV7-8	TRBJ2-5
CASSQDTEAFF	TRBV5-1	TRBJ1-1
CASSQGGTDSYTF	TRBV7-8	TRBJ1-2
CASSQDRVATSYNEQFF	TRBV3-1	TRBJ2-1
CASSLGGKGSYNEQFF	TRBV7-6	TRBJ2-1
CASSSLAPREQFF	TRBV27	TRBJ2-1
CASSLGGLSTDTQYF	TRBV7-3	TRBJ2-3
CASSLAGSTDTQYF	TRBV5-1	TRBJ2-3
CASSPDRIYNEQFF	TRBV19	TRBJ2-1
CATDGQGSTDTQYF	TRBV24-1	TRBJ2-3
CASSLRPGQGVSGELFF	TRBV9	TRBJ2-2
CASSLKRLGTQYF	TRBV7-2	TRBJ2-5
CASSLRRTGGGTGELFF	TRBV5-4	TRBJ2-2
CASSLFQKLFF	TRBV28	TRBJ1-4
CATSRDRLAGAVGELFF	TRBV15	TRBJ2-2
CASSLGAAGYGYTF	TRBV5-1	TRBJ1-2
CASSFGAQTEAFF	TRBV5-1	TRBJ1-1